These 29 T cell receptor beta chains share one sample of origin, sequenced in a study of T cell clonotyping in hematopoietic cell transplantation. This table comes from immunoSEQ multiplex PCR, and its TCRdb copy is limited to in-frame clones, with some not included. The data contain 13,000 to 15,000 clones, approximately 56% of them singletons. The specimen sequenced was PBMCs. Every receptor here comes from a human donor who either received an allogeneic hematopoietic cell transplant for a myeloid malignancy or was a related donor (not recorded which). Some clones in this sample may be carry-over from other donors' samples.

The rearrangement uses TRBV30 and TRBJ1-4; D remains unclear. V lost 2 bases, J lost 5 bases, and 21 bases lay in between. The V gene's germline CDR1 is GTSNPN and CDR2 SVGIG (reference sequence). The CDR3 loop spans 17 amino acids. CDR3 DNA: TGTGCCTGGAGTTCCGAGGACGGAGGATACCGGAATGAAAAACTGTTTTTT. It is translated as CAWSSEDGGYRNEKLFF.

The chain is built from TRBV19 and TRBJ1-4; TRBD1 might be the D (5 bases). CDR3 length: 17 residues. The V gene's germline CDR1 is LNHDA and CDR2 SQIVND (reference sequence). Trimming pared 5 bases from V and 7 bases from J, leaving 23 bases between. The CDR3 DNA reads TGTGCCAGTAGTCCCCAAGGTGGGGGGGAGGAAGCTGAAAAACTGTTTTTT. Amino acids: CASSPQGGGEEAEKLFF.

This rearrangement joins TRBV7-9 to TRBJ1-5, with D hard to call. Germline V gives CDR1 SEHNR, CDR2 FQNEAQ (reference sequence). V shed 5 bases and J shed 1 base, with 3 bases lying between them. The CDR3 runs to 12 residues. DNA for the CDR3: TGTGCCAGCAGCGGAAGCAATCAGCCCCAGCATTTT. It specifies CASSGSNQPQHF.

The V call is TRBV10-3, the J call TRBJ1-2; D gene uncertain. This CDR3 spans 15 amino acids. V was trimmed by 6 bases and J by 3 bases, leaving 17 bases between them. Germline CDR1 and CDR2: ENHRY and SYGVKD. CDR3: CAISTPTDLHYGYTF. The CDR3 nucleotides read TGTGCCATCAGCACTCCCACGGACCTACACTATGGCTACACCTTC.

DNA for the CDR3: TGTGCTCAAGGGGGTAACTATGGCTACACCTTC. Amino acids: CAQGGNYGYTF. This rearrangement joins TRBV30 to TRBJ1-2; tentatively, D is TRBD1 (6 bases). This CDR3 comprises 11 residues. In germline, CDR1 is GTSNPN, CDR2 SVGIG (reference sequence). The full variable domain, in which reference TRBV30 and TRBJ1-2 provide the parts outside the CDR3, is SQTIHQWPATLVQPVGSPLSLECTVEGTSNPNLYWYRQAAGRGLQLLFYSVGIGQISSEVPQNLSASRPQDRQFILSSKKLLLSDSGFYLCAQGGNYGYTFGSGTRLTVV.

The chain employs TRBV6-5 and TRBJ1-5; no firm D call. Trimming removed 8 bases from V and 0 bases from J, with 5 bases in between. Germline V gene lookup returns CDR1 MNHEY and CDR2 SVGAGI. This CDR3 is 12 amino acids long. For the CDR3, the DNA is TGTGCCAGCTCTAATAGCAATCAGCCCCAGCATTTT. Encoded protein: CASSNSNQPQHF.

Remarks on this clone: The junction departs from germline at one end; a sequencing error may be responsible. This chain uses TRBV5-6 with TRBJ2-7; the match to TRBD2 covers 8 bases. This CDR3 spans 14 amino acids. Germline V gives CDR1 SGHDT, CDR2 YYEEEE. The CDR3 sequence is CASSPLAEHYGQYF. As DNA, the CDR3 is TGTGCCAGCAGCCCACTAGCGGAGCACTACGGGCAGTACTTC.

This clone was picked up one time. The V call is TRBV6-5, the J call TRBJ2-2; D might be TRBD1 or TRBD2, each matching 5 bases. The CDR3 is 13 amino acids. CDR1 MNHEY and CDR2 SVGAGI come from the germline V gene. The CDR3 loop is CAARGDNTGELFF. The CDR3 nucleotides read TGTGCAGCAAGGGGAGACAACACCGGGGAGCTGTTTTTT.

The chain links TRBV30 to TRBJ2-1; D call uncertain. V lost 1 base and J 6 bases, leaving 16 bases between the germline ends. This CDR3 spans 15 amino acids. CDR1 is GTSNPN and CDR2 is SVGIG in the germline V gene (reference sequence). This CDR3 is CAWSEVPGYSNEQFF. The CDR3 bases are TGTGCCTGGAGTGAAGTTCCGGGTTACAGCAATGAGCAGTTCTTC.

This chain joins TRBV5-8 and TRBJ1-1; no clear D gene. From germline, CDR1 is SGHTS and CDR2 YDEGEE. This CDR3 is built from 16 residues. Between the trimmed V and J ends, which lost 4 bases and 0 bases, there was a span of 16 bases. The CDR3: CASSRIYGSVNTEAFF. The CDR3 DNA reads as TGTGCCAGCAGCCGGATTTATGGCAGCGTGAACACTGAAGCTTTCTTT.

The chain has TRBV28 and TRBJ2-2; weak D call: TRBD2 (6 bases). Germline CDR1 reads MDHEN; CDR2 reads SYDVKM. The V gene lost 1 base and the J gene lost 5 bases, with 8 bases spanning the gap. This CDR3 is 14 amino acids long. The CDR3 loop reads CASSLSTSTGELFF. In nucleotides, the CDR3 is TGTGCCAGCAGTTTATCGACTAGTACCGGGGAGCTGTTTTTT. Drawing the rest from reference TRBV28 and TRBJ2-2, the complete variable domain is DVKVTQSSRYLVKRTGEKVFLECVQDMDHENMFWYRQDPGLGLRLIYFSYDVKMKEKGDIPEGYSVSREKKERFSLILESASTNQTSMYLCASSLSTSTGELFFGEGSRLTVL.

The J gene is TRBJ2-5, the V gene TRBV20-1, with unresolved D. Trimming took off 4 bases at V and 1 base at J, with 4 bases between the two ends. The CDR3 is made up of 11 amino acids. Per germline, CDR1 DFQATT and CDR2 SNEGSKA (reference sequence). CDR3 amino acids: CSATAQETQYF. The DNA of the CDR3 is TGCAGTGCTACAGCCCAAGAGACCCAGTACTTC.

DNA for the CDR3: TGTGCCAGCAGTTCCCTCGGCGGGACAGGGGTTCTCTACACCTTC. Encoded protein: CASSSLGGTGVLYTF. The rearrangement joins TRBV27 to TRBJ1-2; TRBD1 agrees at 10 bases. This CDR3 comprises 15 residues. CDR1 is MNHEY, CDR2 SMNVEV, per germline (reference sequence). V was pared by 4 bases and J by 10 bases, with 12 bases of the junction left unmatched.

This clone was detected only a few times. The chain employs TRBV5-6 and TRBJ2-6; no reliable D call. The CDR3 contains 16 residues. Germline loops: CDR1 SGHDT, CDR2 YYEEEE. With 1 base removed from V and 0 bases from J, the gap between germline ends came to 8 bases. This CDR3 reads CASSLNSNSGANVLTF. The CDR3 region has the DNA TGTGCCAGCAGCTTGAACAGCAACTCTGGGGCCAACGTCCTGACTTTC. Using reference TRBV5-6 and TRBJ2-6 for the parts outside the CDR3, the full variable domain is DAGVTQSPTHLIKTRGQQVTLRCSPKSGHDTVSWYQQALGQGPQFIFQYYEEEERQRGNFPDRFSGHQFPNYSSELNVNALLLGDSALYLCASSLNSNSGANVLTFGAGSRLTVL.

J is TRBJ2-7 and V is TRBV5-1; tentative D call: TRBD1 (6 bases). Germline V gene data show CDR1 as SGHRS and CDR2 as YFSETQ. The CDR3 runs 14 residues. Trimming removed 2 bases at V and 0 bases at J, with 9 bases between. The CDR3 DNA reads as TGCGCCAGCAGCTTCAGGACAGCCTCCTACGAGCAGTACTTC. Encoded protein: CASSFRTASYEQYF.

The rearrangement uses TRBV6-1 and TRBJ2-3; D is possibly TRBD2 (5 bases). The CDR3 contains 12 residues. Germline V gives CDR1 MNHNS, CDR2 SASEGT. V lost 8 bases and J lost 9, with 15 bases in between. This chain's CDR3 is CASEVRGITQYF. Written as DNA, the CDR3 is TGTGCCAGCGAAGTAAGAGGGATAACGCAGTATTTT.

This sequence joins TRBV19 and TRBJ1-2; D unclear. Per the germline V gene, CDR1 is LNHDA and CDR2 is SQIVND (reference sequence). Trimming pared 5 bases from V and 8 bases from J, leaving 12 bases between. The CDR3 length is 12 residues. The CDR3 nucleotides are TGTGCCAGTAGTCTGGAGTTTACCGGCTACACCTTC. Protein: CASSLEFTGYTF. Filled out from reference TRBV19 and TRBJ1-2, the complete variable domain reads DGGITQSPKYLFRKEGQNVTLSCEQNLNHDAMYWYRQDPGQGLRLIYYSQIVNDFQKGDIAEGYSVSREKKESFPLTVTSAQKNPTAFYLCASSLEFTGYTFGSGTRLTVV.

The V call is TRBV10-3, the J call TRBJ1-2, with D possibly matching TRBD1 (6 bases). Germline CDR1 ENHRY, CDR2 SYGVKD. Trimming stripped 9 bases from V and 0 bases from J, with 11 bases between. The CDR3 has 13 amino acids. CDR3 in DNA: TGTGCCATACAGGGATTTGCTAACTATGGCTACACCTTC. This translates into CAIQGFANYGYTF.

The CDR3 is CASSLAAEGYGYTF. The CDR3 coding sequence is TGTGCCAGCAGCTTAGCTGCAGAAGGCTATGGCTACACCTTC. The V gene is TRBV11-3, the J gene TRBJ1-2; D gene unclear. Germline-derived CDR1 and CDR2 are SGHNT and YENEEA. Trimming removed 1 base from V and 4 bases from J, with 10 bases in between. The CDR3 consists of 14 residues.

This clone came up a few times. This could be a read error, since a much larger clone is one nucleotide away. This rearrangement joins TRBV6-5 to TRBJ1-3; no clear D gene. From germline, CDR1 is MNHEY and CDR2 SVGAGI. The CDR3 has 13 amino acids. CDR3: CASSYSSGNTIHF. The CDR3, as DNA: TGTGCCAGCAGTTATAGCTCTGGAAACACCATACATTTT.

The rearrangement uses TRBV5-8 and TRBJ2-7; possibly TRBD1 or TRBD2 for D (5 bases each). Per the germline V gene, CDR1 is SGHTS and CDR2 is YDEGEE. Deletions cut 4 bases from V and 0 bases from J, with 14 bases between. This CDR3 is built from 15 residues. In DNA form, the CDR3 reads TGTGCCAGCAGCGCCCCCCCGGGACCCTCCTACGAGCAGTACTTC. Protein sequence: CASSAPPGPSYEQYF.

The genes are TRBV6-5 and TRBJ2-2, with 8 bases matching TRBD2. Germline CDR1 is MNHEY and CDR2 is SVGAGI. There are 13 residues in the CDR3. With V trimmed by 7 bases and J by 5 bases, 3 bases remained unmatched. CDR3 in amino acids: CASTGTRTGELFF. The DNA of the CDR3 is TGTGCCAGCACGGGGACTAGGACCGGGGAGCTGTTTTTT.

This clone was picked up a small number of times. The chain joins TRBV4-1 to TRBJ1-3, with a possible D match to TRBD1 (5 bases). CDR1 and CDR2 (germline): MGHRA, YSYEKL. This CDR3 is 15 amino acids long. Between the trimmed V and J ends, which lost 2 bases and 0 bases, there was a span of 8 bases. The CDR3 spells CASSQSRGSGNTIYF. CDR3 bases: TGCGCCAGCAGCCAATCTAGGGGCTCTGGAAACACCATATATTTT.

Concerning this clone: Germline is not matched at one junction end, which may reflect a read error. The chain links TRBV29-1 to TRBJ2-1; possibly TRBD1 for D (5 bases). Germline-derived CDR1 and CDR2 are SQVTM and ANQGSEA. The CDR3 runs 14 residues. The CDR3 region has the DNA TGCAGCGTTAAAGACAGCCTCTCCTACAATGAGCAGTTCTTC. Amino acids: CSVKDSLSYNEQFF.

This chain links TRBV7-2 with TRBJ2-6, with D maybe TRBD1 (6 bases). The CDR3 extends over 18 amino acids. Between the trimmed V and J ends, which lost 1 base and 2 bases, there was a span of 15 bases. In germline, CDR1 is SGHTA, CDR2 FQGNSA. CDR3 DNA sequence: TGTGCCAGCAGCTTAGTATCGGCAGGGGTTGCTGGGGCCAACGTCCTGACTTTC. Its protein is CASSLVSAGVAGANVLTF.

The rearrangement joins TRBV6-5 to TRBJ1-5, with 7 bases matching TRBD1. Germline CDR1 MNHEY, CDR2 SVGAGI. Trimming took 5 bases from V and 5 from J; bases not matched to a gene: 6. CDR3 length equals 14 residues. The CDR3 DNA reads TGTGCCAGCAGTCAGGACAGGCCGTATCAGCCCCAGCATTTT. Protein sequence: CASSQDRPYQPQHF.

This sequence joins TRBV28 and TRBJ2-7; TRBD1 agrees at 10 bases. Germline lookup yields CDR1 MDHEN and CDR2 SYDVKM. The V and J ends lost 7 bases and 4 bases, in that order; junction bases with no gene match: 7. This CDR3 has 14 amino acids. This CDR3 reads CASTRWDRGYEQYF. For the CDR3, the DNA is TGTGCCAGCACAAGATGGGACAGGGGTTACGAGCAGTACTTC.

This clone was detected a few times. V is TRBV9 and J is TRBJ1-1; D possibly corresponds to TRBD1 (5 bases). Deletions cut 3 bases from V and 1 base from J, with 13 bases between. Germline values: CDR1 SGDLS, CDR2 YYNGEE. This CDR3 is 15 amino acids long. The CDR3 here is CASSARGHSNTEAFF. For the CDR3, the DNA is TGTGCCAGCAGCGCGAGAGGACATTCGAACACTGAAGCTTTCTTT. Filled out from reference TRBV9 and TRBJ1-1, the complete variable domain reads DSGVTQTPKHLITATGQRVTLRCSPRSGDLSVYWYQQSLDQGLQFLIQYYNGEERAKGNILERFSAQQFPDLHSELNLSSLELGDSALYFCASSARGHSNTEAFFGQGTRLTVV.

The chain combines TRBV30 with TRBJ1-5, with D tentatively TRBD1 (5 bases). Between the trimmed V and J ends, which lost 1 base and 5 bases, there was a span of 9 bases. Germline V gene sequence: CDR1 GTSNPN, CDR2 SVGIG (reference sequence). The CDR3 is 13 residues long. CDR3 sequence: CAWSGSRDQPQHF. In DNA, the CDR3 is TGTGCCTGGAGTGGGTCCAGGGATCAGCCCCAGCATTTT.